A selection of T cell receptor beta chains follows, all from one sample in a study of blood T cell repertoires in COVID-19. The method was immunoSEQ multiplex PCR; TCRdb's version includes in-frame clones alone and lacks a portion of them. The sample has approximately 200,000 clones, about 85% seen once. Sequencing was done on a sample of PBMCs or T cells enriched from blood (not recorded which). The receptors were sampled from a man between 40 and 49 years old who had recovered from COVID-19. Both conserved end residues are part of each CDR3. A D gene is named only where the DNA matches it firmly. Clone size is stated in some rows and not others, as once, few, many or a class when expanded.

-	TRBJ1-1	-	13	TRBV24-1	CATATGPNTEAFF	TGTGCCACCGCTACAGGGCCGAACACTGAAGCTTTCTTT
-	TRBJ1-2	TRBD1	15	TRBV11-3	CASSLGGDSGDGYTF	TGTGCCAGCAGCTTAGGTGGGGACAGCGGAGATGGCTACACCTTC
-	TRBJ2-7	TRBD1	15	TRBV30	CAWRGRGQVAYEQYF	TGTGCCTGGAGGGGCCGGGGACAGGTAGCCTACGAGCAGTACTTC
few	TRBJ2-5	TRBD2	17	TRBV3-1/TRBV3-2	CASSLGLAGGNRETQYF	TGTGCCAGCAGCCTAGGACTAGCGGGAGGGAACCGGGAGACCCAGTACTTC
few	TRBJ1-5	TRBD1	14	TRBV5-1	CASSRGQGKKPQHF	TGCGCCAGCAGTCGGGGACAGGGAAAAAAGCCCCAGCATTTT
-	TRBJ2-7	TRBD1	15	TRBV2	CASSTGQGSPYEQYF	TGTGCCAGCAGTACTGGACAGGGGTCCCCCTACGAGCAGTACTTC
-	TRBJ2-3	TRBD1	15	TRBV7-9	CASRTGTGSADTQYF	TGTGCCAGCAGGACCGGGACAGGGTCGGCAGATACGCAGTATTTT
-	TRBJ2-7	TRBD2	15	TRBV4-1	CASSSLADTSYEQYF	TGCGCCAGCAGCAGTCTAGCGGACACCTCCTACGAGCAGTACTTC
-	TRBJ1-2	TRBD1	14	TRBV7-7	CASSLNPQGGGYTF	TGTGCTAGCAGCTTAAACCCCCAGGGGGGCGGCTACACCTTC
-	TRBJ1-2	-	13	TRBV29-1	CSVGTGPNYGYTF	TGCAGCGTGGGCACAGGGCCGAACTATGGCTACACCTTC
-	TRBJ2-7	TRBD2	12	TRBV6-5	CASRGLAGEQYF	TGTGCCAGCAGAGGACTAGCTGGCGAGCAGTACTTC
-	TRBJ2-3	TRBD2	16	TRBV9	CASSVEGLADTDTQYF	TGTGCCAGCAGCGTAGAAGGGCTAGCGGACACAGATACGCAGTATTTT
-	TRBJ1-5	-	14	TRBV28	CASSLQASNQPQHF	TGTGCCAGCAGTTTACAGGCTAGCAATCAGCCCCAGCATTTT
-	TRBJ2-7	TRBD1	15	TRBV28	CASSQQGASSYEQYF	TGTGCCAGCAGCCAACAGGGGGCCAGCTCCTACGAGCAGTACTTC
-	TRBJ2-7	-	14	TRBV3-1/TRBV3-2	CASSQGRVRYEQYF	TGTGCCAGCAGCCAAGGGCGGGTTAGGTACGAGCAGTACTTC
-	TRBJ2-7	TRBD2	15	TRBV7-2	CASSQLAGGPYEQYF	TGTGCCAGCAGCCAACTAGCGGGAGGGCCGTACGAGCAGTACTTC
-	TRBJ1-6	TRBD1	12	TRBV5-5	CASSLETGRLHF	TGTGCCAGCAGCCTGGAGACAGGGAGGCTCCACTTT
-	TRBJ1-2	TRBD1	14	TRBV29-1	CSVDGQGANYGYTF	TGCAGCGTTGACGGACAGGGGGCTAACTATGGCTACACCTTC
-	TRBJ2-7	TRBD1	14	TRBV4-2	CASSRGQGPGEQYF	TGTGCCAGCAGCCGGGGACAGGGCCCGGGCGAGCAGTACTTC
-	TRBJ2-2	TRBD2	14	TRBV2	CASSPLASTGELFF	TGTGCCAGCAGCCCACTAGCGTCCACCGGGGAGCTGTTTTTT
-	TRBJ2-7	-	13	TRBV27	CASSITRLGEQYF	TGTGCCAGCAGCATTACTAGGTTGGGCGAGCAGTACTTC
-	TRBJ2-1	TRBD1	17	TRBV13	CASSPGGQTGGWNEQFF	TGTGCCAGCAGCCCAGGAGGACAGACAGGGGGGTGGAATGAGCAGTTCTTC
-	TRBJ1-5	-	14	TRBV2	CASKRDRNNQPQHF	TGTGCCAGCAAGAGGGATAGGAACAATCAGCCCCAGCATTTT
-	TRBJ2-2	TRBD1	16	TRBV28	CASVPGQVTNTGELFF	TGTGCCAGCGTACCGGGACAGGTTACGAACACCGGGGAGCTGTTTTTT
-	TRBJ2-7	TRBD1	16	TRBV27	CASSSYPRQGWYEQYF	TGTGCCAGCAGTTCCTATCCTCGACAGGGGTGGTACGAGCAGTACTTC
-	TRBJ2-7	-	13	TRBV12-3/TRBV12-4	CASSRSGVYEQYF	TGTGCCAGCAGCCGTTCCGGGGTATACGAGCAGTACTTC
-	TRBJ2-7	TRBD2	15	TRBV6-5	CASSYKKRGSYEQYF	TGTGCCAGCAGTTACAAAAAGCGGGGGTCCTACGAGCAGTACTTC
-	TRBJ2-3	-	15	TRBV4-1	CASSLGQPSTDTQYF	TGCGCCAGCAGCCTCGGACAGCCAAGCACAGATACGCAGTATTTT
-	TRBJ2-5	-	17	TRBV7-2	CASSLEYRLDMMGTQYF	TGTGCCAGCAGCTTAGAATATCGGTTGGACATGATGGGGACCCAGTACTTC
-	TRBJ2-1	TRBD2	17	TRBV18	CASSPLTSGRFFNEQFF	TGTGCCAGCTCACCCTTGACTAGCGGGAGGTTTTTCAATGAGCAGTTCTTC
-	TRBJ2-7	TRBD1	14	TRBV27	CASSLSGTGIEQYF	TGTGCCAGCAGTTTATCCGGGACAGGGATCGAGCAGTACTTC
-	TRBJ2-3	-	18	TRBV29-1	CSVAFGTGVRVVGDTQYF	TGCAGCGTTGCCTTCGGTACGGGAGTCCGAGTAGTTGGAGATACGCAGTATTTT
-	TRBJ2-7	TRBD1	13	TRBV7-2	CASSSQGVGEQYF	TGTGCCAGCAGCTCACAGGGGGTAGGGGAGCAGTACTTC
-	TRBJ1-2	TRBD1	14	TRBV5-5	CASSARDRGYGYTF	TGTGCCAGCAGCGCCCGGGACAGAGGCTATGGCTACACCTTC
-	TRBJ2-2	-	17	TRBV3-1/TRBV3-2	CASSHTGRVLSTGELFF	TGTGCCAGCAGCCATACGGGCAGGGTTCTGAGTACCGGGGAGCTGTTTTTT
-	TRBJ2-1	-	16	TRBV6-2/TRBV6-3	CASSPLSGSSYNEQFF	TGTGCCAGCAGTCCCCTTAGCGGAAGCTCCTACAATGAGCAGTTCTTC
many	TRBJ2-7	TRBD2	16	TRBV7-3	CASSLGYGRGGYEQYF	TGTGCCAGCAGCTTAGGTTACGGGAGGGGCGGGTACGAGCAGTACTTC
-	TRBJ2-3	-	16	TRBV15	CATSREGLGFTDTQYF	TGTGCCACCAGCAGAGAGGGGCTAGGCTTCACAGATACGCAGTATTTT
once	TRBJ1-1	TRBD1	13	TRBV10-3	CAIRDRAGTEAFF	TGTGCCATCAGGGACAGGGCGGGCACTGAAGCTTTCTTT
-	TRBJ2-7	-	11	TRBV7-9	CASSGDIEQYF	TGTGCCAGCAGCGGGGACATCGAGCAGTACTTC
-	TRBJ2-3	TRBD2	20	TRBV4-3	CASSQDGAGGYLPRTDTQYF	TGCGCCAGCAGCCAAGATGGAGCGGGAGGGTACCTTCCCCGCACAGATACGCAGTATTTT
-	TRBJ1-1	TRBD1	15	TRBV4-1	CASSPPGTGSTEAFF	TGCGCCAGCAGCCCCCCGGGGACAGGGAGCACTGAAGCTTTCTTT
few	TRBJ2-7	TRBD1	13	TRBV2	CASSVNRGYEQYF	TGTGCCAGCAGTGTAAACAGGGGCTACGAGCAGTACTTC
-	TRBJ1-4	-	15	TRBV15	CATSRDRGKGEKLFF	TGTGCCACCAGCAGAGATCGGGGAAAGGGTGAAAAACTGTTTTTT